The source of this TCR beta chain is a study of tumor-infiltrating lymphocytes in oesophageal squamous cell carcinoma. In germline, CDR1 is SGDLS, CDR2 YYNGEE. CDR3 length: 14 amino acids. The V end lost 4 bases, the J end lost 6 bases, and 13 bases lay between the germline ends. TCRdb used MiXCR to reprocess the PCR reads, holding one entry per CDR3 protein. Of about 22,000 distinct CDR3 sequences in the sample, around a third were seen once. The rearrangement uses TRBV9 and TRBJ1-4; a possible D gene is TRBD1 (5 bases). The sequence was collected from a female donor with esophageal squamous cell carcinoma. Material for sequencing was esophageal tumor tissue. The CDR3 DNA reads TGTGCCAGCAGCCAGGGTGTAAGTTATGAAAAACTGTTTTTT. Encoded protein: CASSQGVSYEKLFF. Filled out from reference TRBV9 and TRBJ1-4, the complete variable domain reads DSGVTQTPKHLITATGQRVTLRCSPRSGDLSVYWYQQSLDQGLQFLIQYYNGEERAKGNILERFSAQQFPDLHSELNLSSLELGDSALYFCASSQGVSYEKLFFGSGTQLSVL.